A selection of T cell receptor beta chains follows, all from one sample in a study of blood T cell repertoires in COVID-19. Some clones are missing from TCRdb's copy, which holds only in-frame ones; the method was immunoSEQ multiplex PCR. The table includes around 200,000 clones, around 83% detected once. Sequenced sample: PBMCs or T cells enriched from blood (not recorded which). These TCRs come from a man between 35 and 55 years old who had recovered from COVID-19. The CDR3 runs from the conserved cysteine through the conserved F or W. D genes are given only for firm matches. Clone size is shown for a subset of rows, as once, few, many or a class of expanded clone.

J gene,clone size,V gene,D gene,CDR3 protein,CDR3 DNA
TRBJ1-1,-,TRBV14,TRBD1,CASSLHRGSPQAFF,TGTGCCAGCAGCTTACACAGGGGGTCCCCCCAAGCTTTCTTT
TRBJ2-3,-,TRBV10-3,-,CAIRETSMATDTQYF,TGTGCCATCAGGGAGACTAGTATGGCCACAGATACGCAGTATTTT
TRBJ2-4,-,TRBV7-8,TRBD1,CASSLTGGIQYF,TGTGCCAGCAGCCTCACAGGGGGCATTCAGTACTTC
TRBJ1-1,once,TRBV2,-,CASLYRVGGTEAFF,TGTGCCAGCCTCTACAGGGTGGGCGGCACTGAAGCTTTCTTT
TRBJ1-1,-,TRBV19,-,CASSHRGNTEAFF,TGTGCCAGTAGTCACCGGGGGAACACTGAAGCTTTCTTT
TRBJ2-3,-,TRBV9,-,CASSVGQTSTDTQYF,TGTGCCAGCAGCGTAGGACAGACGAGCACAGATACGCAGTATTTT
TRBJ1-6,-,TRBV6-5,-,CASSYDQGSSSPLHF,TGTGCCAGCAGTTATGATCAGGGGTCGTCTTCACCCCTCCACTTT
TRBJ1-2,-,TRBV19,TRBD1,CASRDLSRTGDRISGYTF,TGTGCCAGTAGGGACCTATCACGGACAGGGGATAGGATTTCTGGCTACACCTTC
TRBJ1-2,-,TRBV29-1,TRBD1,CSVEGTEYGYTF,TGCAGCGTTGAGGGGACAGAATATGGCTACACCTTC
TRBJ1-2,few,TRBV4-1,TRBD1,CASSQASTGGGNYGYTF,TGCGCCAGCAGCCAAGCCTCAACAGGGGGTGGTAACTATGGCTACACCTTC
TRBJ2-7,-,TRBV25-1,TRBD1,CASGTGTGSAEQYF,TGTGCCAGCGGTACCGGGACAGGTTCGGCCGAGCAGTACTTC
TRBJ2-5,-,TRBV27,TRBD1,CASSGDRVRETQYF,TGTGCCAGCAGCGGGGACAGGGTGAGAGAGACCCAGTACTTC
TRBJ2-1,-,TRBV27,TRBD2,CASSLSRLAGARVYNEQFF,TGTGCCAGCAGTTTATCGAGGCTAGCGGGAGCCCGAGTTTACAATGAGCAGTTCTTC
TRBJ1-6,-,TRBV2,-,CASSARGSWDSPLHF,TGTGCCAGCAGTGCTAGAGGCAGTTGGGATTCACCCCTCCACTTT
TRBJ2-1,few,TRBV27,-,CASSPGGPHNEQFF,TGTGCCAGCAGTCCTGGCGGGCCCCACAATGAGCAGTTCTTC
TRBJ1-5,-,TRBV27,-,CASSLGGNSNQPQHF,TGTGCCAGCAGTTTAGGAGGGAATAGCAATCAGCCCCAGCATTTT
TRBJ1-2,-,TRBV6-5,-,CASTRESYGYTF,TGTGCCAGCACAAGGGAGAGCTATGGCTACACCTTC
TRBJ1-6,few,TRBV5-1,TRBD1,CASSPGTVNSPLHF,TGCGCCAGCAGCCCCGGGACAGTGAATTCACCCCTCCACTTT
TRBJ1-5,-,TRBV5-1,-,CASSFGAGQPQHF,TGCGCCAGCAGCTTCGGGGCGGGGCAGCCCCAGCATTTT
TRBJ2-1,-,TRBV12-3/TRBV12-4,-,CASTGYNEQFF,TGTGCCAGCACCGGCTACAATGAGCAGTTCTTC
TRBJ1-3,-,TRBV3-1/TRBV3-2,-,CASSHPDSGNTIYF,TGTGCCAGCAGCCATCCGGACAGCGGAAACACCATATATTTT
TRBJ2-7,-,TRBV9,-,CASSVAPMETGTYEQYF,TGTGCCAGCAGCGTAGCTCCAATGGAAACAGGGACCTACGAGCAGTACTTC
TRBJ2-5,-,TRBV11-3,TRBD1,CASSRGQGSQETQYF,TGTGCCAGCAGCCGAGGACAGGGGAGTCAAGAGACCCAGTACTTC
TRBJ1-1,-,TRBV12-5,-,CASGLYRPDRLNTEAFF,TGTGCTAGTGGTTTGTACCGCCCGGACAGATTGAACACTGAAGCTTTCTTT
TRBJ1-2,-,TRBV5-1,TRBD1,CASSLRQGGGYTF,TGCGCCAGCAGCTTGCGACAGGGGGGAGGCTACACCTTC
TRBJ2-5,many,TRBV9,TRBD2,CASSVGGGAEETQYF,TGTGCCAGCAGCGTAGGCGGGGGGGCTGAAGAGACCCAGTACTTC
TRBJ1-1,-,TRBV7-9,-,CASSFASGTEAFF,TGTGCCAGCAGTTTTGCCTCGGGCACTGAAGCTTTCTTT
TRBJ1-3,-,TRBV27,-,CASSSTLPGNTIYF,TGTGCCAGCAGCTCTACGCTACCGGGAAACACCATATATTTT
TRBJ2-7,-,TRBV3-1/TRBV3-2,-,CASSRNPDSYYEQYF,TGTGCCAGCAGCCGCAACCCGGACAGTTACTACGAGCAGTACTTC
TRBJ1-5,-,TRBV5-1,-,CASSLGQNSNQPQHF,TGCGCCAGCAGCTTGGGACAGAATAGCAATCAGCCCCAGCATTTT
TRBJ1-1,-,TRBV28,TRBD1,CASRGTGRPEAFF,TGTGCCAGCAGGGGGACAGGGAGGCCTGAAGCTTTCTTT
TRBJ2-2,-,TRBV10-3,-,CAISGWTKDTGELFF,TGTGCCATCAGTGGATGGACTAAAGACACCGGGGAGCTGTTTTTT
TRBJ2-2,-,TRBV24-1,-,CATSALQNPTGELFF,TGTGCCACCAGTGCGCTACAGAACCCCACCGGGGAGCTGTTTTTT
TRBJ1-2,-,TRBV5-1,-,CASSSTGYGYTF,TGCGCCAGCAGCAGCACAGGGTATGGCTACACCTTC
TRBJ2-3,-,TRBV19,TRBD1,CASSVQGARTDTQYF,TGTGCCAGTAGCGTTCAGGGGGCACGCACAGATACGCAGTATTTT
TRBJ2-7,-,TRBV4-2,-,CASSQENVAVFYEQYF,TGTGCCAGCAGCCAAGAAAATGTGGCGGTATTCTACGAGCAGTACTTC
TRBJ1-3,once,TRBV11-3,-,CASSFNWFGNTIYF,TGTGCCAGCAGCTTTAACTGGTTTGGAAACACCATATATTTT
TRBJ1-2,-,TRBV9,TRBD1,CASSVDRTNYGYTF,TGTGCCAGCAGCGTGGACAGGACTAACTATGGCTACACCTTC
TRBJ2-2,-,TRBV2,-,CASRGTPNTGELFF,TGTGCCAGCAGGGGGACTCCAAACACCGGGGAGCTGTTTTTT
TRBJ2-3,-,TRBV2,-,CASSAPGTDTQYF,TGTGCCAGCAGCGCACCAGGCACAGATACGCAGTATTTT
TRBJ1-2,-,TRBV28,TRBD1,CASTGPTYGQGAGYTF,TGTGCCAGCACCGGTCCGACCTACGGACAGGGTGCCGGCTACACCTTC
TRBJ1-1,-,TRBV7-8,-,CASSLDGSGEKRVENTEAFF,TGTGCCAGCAGCTTAGACGGGTCAGGGGAAAAAAGGGTAGAGAACACTGAAGCTTTCTTT
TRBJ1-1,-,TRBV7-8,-,CASSLDASLHTEAFF,TGTGCCAGCAGCTTAGACGCAAGCCTGCACACTGAAGCTTTCTTT
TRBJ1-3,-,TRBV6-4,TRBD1,CASRGTGASSGNTIYF,TGTGCCAGCAGGGGAACAGGGGCGAGCTCTGGAAACACCATATATTTT
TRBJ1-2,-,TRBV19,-,CATSEGRGYGYTF,TGTGCCACCTCGGAGGGGCGCGGCTATGGCTACACCTTC
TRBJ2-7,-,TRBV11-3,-,CASSITGTTHEQYF,TGTGCCAGCAGCATAACCGGGACAACCCACGAGCAGTACTTC
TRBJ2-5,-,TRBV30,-,CAWSQGETQYF,TGTGCCTGGAGTCAGGGAGAGACCCAGTACTTC
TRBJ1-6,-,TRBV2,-,CASSPSGLRGSPLHF,TGTGCCAGCAGCCCCTCCGGTCTCAGGGGTTCACCCCTCCACTTT
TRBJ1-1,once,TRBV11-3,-,CASSREGVLRSPVNTEAFF,TGTGCCAGCAGCAGGGAGGGGGTCCTAAGGTCCCCAGTGAACACTGAAGCTTTCTTT
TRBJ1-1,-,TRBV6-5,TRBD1,CASSYTGGFSEAFF,TGTGCCAGCAGTTACACAGGGGGATTCTCTGAAGCTTTCTTT
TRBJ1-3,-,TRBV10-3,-,CATAGTDGRNTIYF,TGTGCCACCGCCGGGACTGACGGCAGAAACACCATATATTTT
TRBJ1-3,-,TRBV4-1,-,CASSQEWGGADGNTIYF,TGCGCCAGCAGCCAAGAGTGGGGGGGCGCAGATGGAAACACCATATATTTT
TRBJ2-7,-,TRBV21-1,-,CASSKEGAGKWSRYEQYF,TGTGCCAGCAGCAAAGAGGGGGCGGGGAAGTGGTCCAGGTACGAGCAGTACTTC
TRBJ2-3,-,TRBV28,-,CASSSPGGTDTQYF,TGTGCCAGCAGTTCGCCCGGGGGCACAGATACGCAGTATTTT
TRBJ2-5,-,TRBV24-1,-,CATSDSPYSSKKETQYF,TGTGCCACCAGTGATTCCCCGTATAGTAGTAAGAAAGAGACCCAGTACTTC